The T cell receptor beta chain under discussion was sequenced for a study of blood T cells in healthy people across ages. The table lists this clonotype with many counts. Sample-barcoded 5' priming and a J-beta primer mix drove a second PCR of roughly 6 to 12 cycles. Via MiXCR, TCRdb re-called the 5' RACE reads, giving one row per CDR3 protein. The sample holds 720,000 or so distinct CDR3 sequences, 40% to 45% seen once. The CDR3 runs to 14 residues. Germline V gene lookup returns CDR1 ENHRY and CDR2 SYGVKD. V lost 6 bases to trimming and J lost 1 base; unmatched junction nucleotides: 5. The J gene is TRBJ2-7, the V gene TRBV10-3; TRBD2 matches at 8 bases. The sample comprised blood. The clonotype comes from an elderly man in good health. CDR3 coding DNA: TGTGCCATCAGCCATGAGCGGGGGTCCTACGAGCAGTACTTC. Encoded protein: CAISHERGSYEQYF.